This TCR beta chain was obtained from a study of T cells in Graves' hyperthyroidism and ophthalmopathy. Amplified TCR beta CDR3 regions came from RNA transcripts. A set of HTBI primers served as the primers for a first-round RT-PCR of the TCR CDR3. MiXCR, applied by TCRdb to the multiplex PCR reads, yields one record per CDR3 protein. This repertoire shows about 480,000 distinct CDR3 sequences, around 14% found once; its top ten account for less than 20%. Trimming left V 0 bases short and J 4 bases short, with 13 bases between. From germline, CDR1 is ENHRY and CDR2 SYGVKD. The CDR3 runs to 17 residues. This clonotype was detected ten times or more.

Sequencing input: blood. This receptor was obtained from a woman under 30 with Graves' hyperthyroidism. This chain uses TRBV10-3 with TRBJ2-6; unclear D gene. This CDR3 reads CAISESGRVSGANVLTF. The CDR3 DNA follows: TGTGCCATCAGTGAGTCGGGCAGAGTATCCGGGGCCAACGTCCTGACTTTC.